This is a list of T cell receptor beta chains from one sample in a study of blood T cell repertoires in COVID-19. Here immunoSEQ multiplex PCR was the method, and the copy in TCRdb shows in-frame clones only, minus some. The data contain hundreds of thousands of clones, 85% of them singletons. Source material: peripheral blood. The receptors here all came from a woman aged 18-30 years with acute or convalescent COVID-19. CDR3s include the opening cysteine and the closing phenylalanine or tryptophan. The order of the fields is J gene, clone size, D gene, V gene, CDR3 length, CDR3 DNA, CDR3 protein. The D gene is left open where the match is weak. For some rows the clone size is stated as once, few or many, or as a class when expanded; others skip it.

TRBJ2-7	-	TRBD1	TRBV7-3	16	TGTGCCGGCAGCTCTCAATCCGGGACAGGAGCCTACGAGCAGTACTTC	CAGSSQSGTGAYEQYF
TRBJ2-2	few	TRBD1	TRBV3-1/TRBV3-2	14	TGTGCCAGCAGCCCGACAGGGGGTCCCGGGGAGCTGTTTTTT	CASSPTGGPGELFF
TRBJ1-5	-	TRBD1	TRBV5-1	14	TGCGGCGGGTCGGGGGTACAGGGGGATCAGCCCCAGCATTTT	CGGSGVQGDQPQHF
TRBJ2-7	-	-	TRBV21-1	14	TGTGCCACCGAGCCCGGAATTGACATATACGAGCAGTACTTC	CATEPGIDIYEQYF
TRBJ2-2	-	-	TRBV5-1	15	TGCGCCAGCAGCTTGGAACTAGTCGGCACCGGGGAGCTGTTTTTT	CASSLELVGTGELFF
TRBJ1-4	-	TRBD1	TRBV19	15	TGTGCCAGTACCCCAGGGGGAGACAGCCATGAAAAACTGTTTTTT	CASTPGGDSHEKLFF
TRBJ2-7	-	TRBD1	TRBV11-2	14	TGTGCCAGCAGCCCGGGACAGTGGGCCTACGAGCAGTACTTC	CASSPGQWAYEQYF
TRBJ1-2	-	TRBD1	TRBV7-8	17	TGTGCCAGCAGCTTAGTCAACAGGGGAGTTACTAACTATGGCTACACCTTC	CASSLVNRGVTNYGYTF
TRBJ2-7	-	-	TRBV9	16	TGTGCCAGCAGCGTAGACATAGGCGGCAGGGGCTACGAGCAGTACTTC	CASSVDIGGRGYEQYF
TRBJ1-5	-	TRBD1	TRBV28	15	TGTGCCAGCAGCACGGGGACAGGGGGAGGTCAGCCCCAGCATTTT	CASSTGTGGGQPQHF
TRBJ1-1	-	TRBD1	TRBV3-1/TRBV3-2	19	TGTGCCAGCAGCCAAGCGGGGGGGGACAGGGGATGGATGAACACTGAAGCTTTCTTT	CASSQAGGDRGWMNTEAFF
TRBJ1-1	-	-	TRBV6-5	14	TGTGCCAGCATTTACGGACTGAAGAACACTGAAGCTTTCTTT	CASIYGLKNTEAFF
TRBJ2-5	-	-	TRBV4-1	16	TGCGCCAGCAGCCAAGCGGTATCCAGGGCCCAAGAGACCCAGTACTTC	CASSQAVSRAQETQYF